These 28 T cell receptor beta chains came from one sample sequenced in a study of CD8+ T cells in alopecia areata. RNA extraction and reverse transcription yielded cDNA as sequencing template. Libraries were prepared by immunoSEQ multiplex PCR; TCRdb keeps only in-frame clonotypes and omits some of them. Of over 25,000 clones in the sample, 60% to 85% were seen once. The sequencing sample was made of NKG2D-low CD8+ T cells sorted from blood. These receptors all come from a human donor with alopecia areata.

The chain couples TRBV29-1 to TRBJ1-2; TRBD1 aligns across 7 bases. V was clipped by 5 bases and J by 7 bases; unmatched bases: 10. Germline V CDR1 and CDR2: SQVTM, ANQGSEA. The CDR3 runs 13 residues. CDR3 in DNA: TGCAGCGTTCTCTTTGGAGGACAGGTTGGCTACACCTTC. It codes for CSVLFGGQVGYTF.

As regards this clone: The junction and the germline gene differ at one end; a read error may be behind it. This chain links TRBV7-7 with TRBJ2-7; 7 nucleotides agree with TRBD1. The germline V gene has CDR1 SSHAT and CDR2 FNYEAQ (reference sequence). The CDR3 consists of 13 residues. The CDR3 protein is CASSLTTGAEQYF. The CDR3 nucleotides are TGTGCTAGCAGCTTAACTACAGGGGCCGAGCAGTACTTC. Using reference TRBV7-7 and TRBJ2-7 for the parts outside the CDR3, the full variable domain is GAGVSQSPRYKVTKRGQDVTLRCDPISSHATLYWYQQALGQGPEFLTYFNYEAQPDKSGLPSDRFSAERPEGSISTLTIQRTEQRDSAMYRCASSLTTGAEQYFGPGTRLTVT.

CDR3: CASSLVTGGHGAEAFF. CDR3 bases: TGCGCCAGCAGCTTGGTAACAGGGGGCCATGGGGCTGAAGCTTTCTTT. This chain joins TRBV5-1 and TRBJ1-1; TRBD1 matches 9 bases. Trimming cost V 0 bases and J 6 bases; bases outside gene matches: 9. The CDR3 covers 16 residues. In germline, CDR1 is SGHRS, CDR2 YFSETQ.

This clone was observed a single time. V is TRBV7-9 and J is TRBJ1-1; possible D gene TRBD1, 5 bases. CDR3 length equals 13 residues. The germline V gene has CDR1 SEHNR and CDR2 FQNEAQ (reference sequence). The germline V and J ends were trimmed by 1 base and 7 bases, with 10 bases remaining between them. CDR3 amino acids: CASSLEGTGEAFF. The CDR3 DNA follows: TGTGCCAGCAGCTTAGAGGGAACAGGTGAAGCTTTCTTT.

As DNA, the CDR3 is TGTGCTAGTCAAACAGGGCCCGGGGAGCTGTTTTTT. Translation gives CASQTGPGELFF. The rearrangement uses TRBV12-5 and TRBJ2-2; D is possibly TRBD1 (6 bases). Trimming cost V 8 bases and J 6 bases, with 10 bases left between them. This CDR3 contains 12 residues. CDR1 and CDR2 from the germline V gene are LGHNT and FRNRAP.

V and J are TRBV27 and TRBJ2-7; D not resolved. The CDR3 sequence is 13 residues long. V shed 3 bases and J shed 0 bases, with 6 bases lying between them. In germline, CDR1 is MNHEY, CDR2 SMNVEV (reference sequence). The CDR3 DNA reads as TGTGCCAGCAGTTTTGCCCTCTCCTACGAGCAGTACTTC. Encoded protein: CASSFALSYEQYF.

The chain has TRBV4-1 and TRBJ2-7; 9 bases align to TRBD1. Germline-derived CDR1 and CDR2 are MGHRA and YSYEKL. There are 16 residues in the CDR3. V trimming: 0 bases; J trimming: 2 bases; junction bases outside the gene matches: 5. As DNA, the CDR3 is TGCGCCAGCAGCCAAGATGGGACAGGGCCCACCTACGAGCAGTACTTC. As protein: CASSQDGTGPTYEQYF.

This clone showed up just a few times. The rearrangement links TRBV6-4 to TRBJ1-5; D uncertain. Trimming left V 0 bases short and J 2 bases short, with 5 bases between. Germline CDR1 reads MRHNA; CDR2 reads SNTAGT. This CDR3 has 14 residues. CDR3 nucleotides: TGTGCCAGCAGTGACTCTGCCGGCAATCAGCCCCAGCATTTT. Encoded protein: CASSDSAGNQPQHF.

This chain links TRBV29-1 with TRBJ2-1; TRBD2 might be the D (5 bases). Germline values: CDR1 SQVTM, CDR2 ANQGSEA. Trimming removed 6 bases from V and 4 bases from J, with 13 bases in between. This CDR3 region has 13 residues. CDR3 bases: TGCAGCGTCCCCCGGGGTGATTACAATGAGCAGTTCTTC. This gives the protein CSVPRGDYNEQFF.

The chain recombines TRBV16 with TRBJ1-2; possibly TRBD1 for D (5 bases). The CDR3 consists of 17 residues. V was shortened by 2 bases and J by 3 bases, with 19 bases between the two germline ends. Germline CDR1 and CDR2: KGHSY and FQNENV. CDR3 DNA sequence: TGTGCCAGCAGCCAAACTGGTGGTCAGGGTTCGGACTATGGCTACACCTTC. It translates to CASSQTGGQGSDYGYTF.

The chain couples TRBV6-4 to TRBJ2-1; TRBD2 might be the D (7 bases). Germline values: CDR1 MRHNA, CDR2 SNTAGT. CDR3 length equals 14 residues. V lost 8 bases and J lost 8, with 19 bases in between. The CDR3 DNA sequence: TGTGCCAGCGCAACTGGGGGCGGGAGCGATGAGCAGTTCTTC. This translates into CASATGGGSDEQFF.

V is TRBV6-5 and J is TRBJ2-1; D gene uncertain. V was shortened by 4 bases and J by 7 bases, with 8 bases between the two germline ends. The germline gives CDR1 MNHEY, CDR2 SVGAGI. The CDR3 covers 12 residues. CDR3 nucleotides: TGTGCCAGCAGTTTCCCCGGAAATGAGCAGTTCTTC. It encodes CASSFPGNEQFF.

The chain combines TRBV28 with TRBJ2-7; 12 positions agree with TRBD2. CDR1 MDHEN and CDR2 SYDVKM come from the germline V gene. CDR3 length: 16 amino acids. With V trimmed by 5 bases and J by 0 bases, 5 bases remained unmatched. The CDR3 here is CASSLSSGGDSYEQYF. In DNA, the CDR3 is TGTGCCAGCAGTCTCTCTAGCGGGGGGGACTCCTACGAGCAGTACTTC.

This clone was seen a few times. This chain joins TRBV19 and TRBJ2-2; D perhaps matches TRBD2 (7 bases). Trimming removed 3 bases at V and 3 bases at J, with 11 bases between. In germline, CDR1 is LNHDA, CDR2 SQIVND (reference sequence). This CDR3 is built from 15 residues. The CDR3 region is CASSIGGRDTGELFF. The CDR3 DNA is TGTGCCAGTAGTATCGGGGGGCGTGACACCGGGGAGCTGTTTTTT.

The V call is TRBV28, the J call TRBJ1-1, with D tentatively TRBD1 (6 bases). CDR1 and CDR2 (germline): MDHEN, SYDVKM. The germline V and J ends were trimmed by 7 bases and 1 base, with 13 bases remaining between them. The length of the CDR3 is 14 residues. The CDR3 bases are TGTGCCAGCACCGAGGGACAAAAGAACACTGAAGCTTTCTTT. The encoded protein is CASTEGQKNTEAFF.

The rearrangement joins TRBV29-1 to TRBJ2-3; D remains unclear. CDR3 size: 13 residues. The V gene lost 4 bases and the J gene lost 4 bases, with 12 bases spanning the gap. Per germline, CDR1 SQVTM and CDR2 ANQGSEA. The CDR3 region has the DNA TGCAGCGTTGTAGGGATGATAGCAGATACGCAGTATTTT. It encodes CSVVGMIADTQYF.

This chain connects TRBV6-1 to TRBJ2-6, with 10 bases aligning to TRBD1. CDR1 is MNHNS, CDR2 SASEGT, per germline. The CDR3 covers 17 residues. V was clipped by 2 bases and J by 2 bases; unmatched bases: 3. CDR3 loop: CASSETTGGTGANVLTF. The CDR3 DNA reads as TGTGCCAGCAGTGAAACGACAGGGGGCACTGGGGCCAACGTCCTGACTTTC.

This clone was seen only a few times. V usage is TRBV19 and J usage is TRBJ1-5, with D perhaps matching TRBD1 (5 bases). The V gene lost 9 bases and the J gene lost 6 bases, with 12 bases spanning the gap. CDR1 is LNHDA and CDR2 is SQIVND in the germline V gene (reference sequence). CDR3 length: 12 residues. The CDR3 region is CASRQGAQPQHF. The DNA of the CDR3 is TGTGCCAGCCGGCAGGGCGCTCAGCCCCAGCATTTT.

This clone was observed a few times. This chain joins TRBV7-9 and TRBJ2-6; D not certain. The CDR3 covers 17 residues. Germline lookup yields CDR1 SEHNR and CDR2 FQNEAQ (reference sequence). V dropped 4 bases and J dropped 0 bases, with 13 bases sitting between them. The CDR3 coding sequence is TGTGCCAGCAGCTCCGGCATTATAGACTCTGGGGCCAACGTCCTGACTTTC. This encodes CASSSGIIDSGANVLTF.

The rearrangement links TRBV29-1 to TRBJ2-7, with D tentatively TRBD1 (6 bases). CDR1 and CDR2 from the germline V gene are SQVTM and ANQGSEA. This CDR3 has 13 amino acids. V dropped 4 bases and J dropped 0 bases, with 10 bases sitting between them. CDR3 loop: CSVVRDTSYEQYF. The CDR3 DNA reads TGCAGCGTTGTCCGGGACACCTCCTACGAGCAGTACTTC.

The V call is TRBV5-6, the J call TRBJ2-7; 7 bases agree with TRBD2. The germline V gene has CDR1 SGHDT and CDR2 YYEEEE. Germline trimming cut 4 bases from V and 7 bases from J; bases unmatched to any gene: 5. This CDR3 contains 12 residues. Written as DNA, the CDR3 is TGTGCCAGCAGCCACCTGGGAGGGGAGCAGTACTTC. The encoded protein is CASSHLGGEQYF.

V is TRBV4-1 and J is TRBJ2-5; unclear D gene. V gave up 1 base and J gave up 3 bases, with 12 bases separating them. Per the germline V gene, CDR1 is MGHRA and CDR2 is YSYEKL. This CDR3 comprises 15 residues. CDR3 in DNA: TGCGCCAGCAGCCAAGTTCTTGGAAGGAAAGAGACCCAGTACTTC. It specifies CASSQVLGRKETQYF.

V and J are TRBV15 and TRBJ1-1, with TRBD1 identical over 8 bases. Germline lookup yields CDR1 LNHNV and CDR2 YYDKDF (reference sequence). The CDR3 is made up of 16 amino acids. Trimming at V came to 2 bases and at J to 3 bases, leaving 8 bases not matched to a gene. The CDR3 sequence is CATSRRQGILDTEAFF. Written as DNA, the CDR3 is TGTGCCACCAGCAGAAGACAGGGGATATTGGACACTGAAGCTTTCTTT.

The rearrangement joins TRBV4-1 to TRBJ1-2; TRBD1 agrees at 7 bases. CDR1 is MGHRA, CDR2 YSYEKL, per germline. The CDR3 length is 16 residues. Germline trimming cut 3 bases from V and 6 bases from J; bases unmatched to any gene: 13. The CDR3 region is CASSQGGGGGKDGYTF. CDR3 DNA sequence: TGCGCCAGCAGCCAGGGGGGAGGGGGCGGTAAGGATGGCTACACCTTC.

This clone appeared once. The chain couples TRBV25-1 to TRBJ2-1; D is unresolved. CDR1 MGHDK and CDR2 SYGVNS come from the germline V gene. This CDR3 is 11 amino acids long. V lost 2 bases to trimming and J lost 9 bases, with 5 bases between them. The CDR3 is CASSESGEQFF. CDR3 DNA: TGTGCCAGCAGTGAAAGTGGTGAGCAGTTCTTC.

The rearrangement uses TRBV23-1 and TRBJ1-2; D is perhaps TRBD1 (5 bases). TRBV23-1 is placed among ORFs of uncertain function. The length of the CDR3 is 17 residues. V lost 0 bases to trimming and J lost 4 bases, with 18 bases between them. The CDR3 DNA follows: TGCGCCAGCAGTCAATCTTCTAGGGGCTGGAACTTCTATGGCTACACCTTC. It specifies CASSQSSRGWNFYGYTF.

The chain joins TRBV28 to TRBJ2-7, with 7 bases lining up with TRBD1. Unmatched junction bases numbered 10, after V lost 7 bases and J lost 7 bases. CDR3 size: 13 residues. Germline assignment: CDR1 MDHEN and CDR2 SYDVKM. CDR3 protein: CASIGQAGWEQYF. For the CDR3, the DNA is TGTGCCAGCATTGGACAGGCAGGTTGGGAGCAGTACTTC.

The chain uses TRBV2 and TRBJ1-1; D is possibly TRBD1 (6 bases). The ends were cut back, 9 bases at V and 2 bases at J, with 19 bases in the middle. The CDR3 is made up of 15 amino acids. Germline assignment: CDR1 SNHLY and CDR2 FYNNEI. The CDR3 DNA reads as TGTGCCAGTAACAGGGCCTTGGGGATCAACACTGAAGCTTTCTTT. As protein: CASNRALGINTEAFF.